This TCR beta chain was sequenced during a study of T cells after posttransplantation cyclophosphamide. Repertoires were generated with immunoSEQ multiplex PCR, while TCRdb's copy carries only in-frame clones and drops some. The sample includes 7,500 to 8,000 clones, none of them occurring once. Findings of the study overall: Recipient CMV seropositivity and CMV reactivation strongly tracked TRB clonality. Skin or GI-infiltrating T cells shared few TRB sequences with blood.

This clone showed up many times. The antigen remains unidentified. The same CDR3 also results from other DNA sequences found in this sample. A marrow graft followed busulfan-fludarabine conditioning, with cyclophosphamide on days +3 and +4. This CDR3 has 13 amino acids. Per the germline V gene, CDR1 is KGHSH and CDR2 is LQKENI. Deletions cut 5 bases from V and 1 base from J, with 8 bases between. Sequences were derived from PBMCs, sampled after allogeneic stem cell transplant with posttransplant cyclophosphamide. The sequence came from a male patient aged 18-30 years who received an allogeneic stem cell transplant from an unrelated donor, was CMV-positive, and had acute and chronic GVHD. Some T cells may trace back to the graft donor. The rearrangement links TRBV18 to TRBJ2-5, with D unresolved. CDR3 DNA: TGTGCCAGCTCATTCCTTCGCCAAGAGACCCAGTACTTC. Amino acids: CASSFLRQETQYF.